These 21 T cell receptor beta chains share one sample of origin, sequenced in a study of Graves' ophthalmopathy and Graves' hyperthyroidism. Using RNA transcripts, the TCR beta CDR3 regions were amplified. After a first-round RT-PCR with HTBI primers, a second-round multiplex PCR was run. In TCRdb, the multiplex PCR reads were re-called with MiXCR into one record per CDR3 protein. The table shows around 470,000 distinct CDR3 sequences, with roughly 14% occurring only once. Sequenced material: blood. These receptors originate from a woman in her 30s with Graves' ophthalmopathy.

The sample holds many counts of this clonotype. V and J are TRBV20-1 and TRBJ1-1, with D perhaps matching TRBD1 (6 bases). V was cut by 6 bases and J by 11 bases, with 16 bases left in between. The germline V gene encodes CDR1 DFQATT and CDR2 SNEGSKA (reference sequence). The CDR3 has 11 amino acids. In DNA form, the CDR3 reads TGCAGTGCGGGGGCCCGTATTGAGGCTTTCTTT. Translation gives CSAGARIEAFF.

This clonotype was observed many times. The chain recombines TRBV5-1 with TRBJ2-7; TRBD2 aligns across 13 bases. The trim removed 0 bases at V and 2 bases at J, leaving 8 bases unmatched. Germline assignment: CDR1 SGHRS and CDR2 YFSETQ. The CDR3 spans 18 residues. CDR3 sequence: CASSLGGTSGTYAYEQYF. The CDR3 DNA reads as TGCGCCAGCAGCTTGGGGGGGACTAGCGGGACCTACGCCTACGAGCAGTACTTC.

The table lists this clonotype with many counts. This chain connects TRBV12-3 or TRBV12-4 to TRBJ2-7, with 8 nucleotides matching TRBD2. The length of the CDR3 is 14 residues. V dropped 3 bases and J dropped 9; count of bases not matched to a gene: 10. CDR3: CASSLDPGLVRQYF. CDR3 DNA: TGTGCCAGCAGTTTGGACCCGGGACTAGTCAGGCAGTACTTC.

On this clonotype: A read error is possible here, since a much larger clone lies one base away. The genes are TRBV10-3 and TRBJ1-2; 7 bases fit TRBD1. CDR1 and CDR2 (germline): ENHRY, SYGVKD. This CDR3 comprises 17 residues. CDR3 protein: CAISESGQARAGGGYAF. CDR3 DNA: TGTGCCATCAGTGAGTCAGGACAGGCACGAGCTGGGGGAGGCTACGCCTTC.

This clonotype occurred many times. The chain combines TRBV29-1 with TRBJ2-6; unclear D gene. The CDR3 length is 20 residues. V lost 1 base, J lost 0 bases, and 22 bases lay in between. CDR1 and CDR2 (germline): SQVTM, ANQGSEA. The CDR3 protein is CSVEAPRWEGVPSGANVLTF. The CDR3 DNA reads TGCAGCGTTGAAGCACCCAGGTGGGAAGGAGTACCCTCTGGGGCCAACGTCCTGACTTTC.

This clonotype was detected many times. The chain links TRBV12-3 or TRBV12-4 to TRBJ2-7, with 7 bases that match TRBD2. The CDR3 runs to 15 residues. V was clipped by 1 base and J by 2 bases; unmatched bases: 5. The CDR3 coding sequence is TGTGCCAGCAGTTTAGTGGGACTAAGCCCCTACGAGCAGTACTTC. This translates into CASSLVGLSPYEQYF.

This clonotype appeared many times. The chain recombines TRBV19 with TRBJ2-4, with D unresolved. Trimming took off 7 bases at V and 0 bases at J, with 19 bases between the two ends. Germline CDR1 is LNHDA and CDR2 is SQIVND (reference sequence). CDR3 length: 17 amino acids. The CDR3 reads CASTSREFLLAKNIQYF. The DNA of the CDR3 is TGTGCCAGTACCTCAAGGGAATTCCTCCTAGCCAAAAACATTCAGTACTTC. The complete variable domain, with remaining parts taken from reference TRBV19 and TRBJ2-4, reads DGGITQSPKYLFRKEGQNVTLSCEQNLNHDAMYWYRQDPGQGLRLIYYSQIVNDFQKGDIAEGYSVSREKKESFPLTVTSAQKNPTAFYLCASTSREFLLAKNIQYFGAGTRLSVL.

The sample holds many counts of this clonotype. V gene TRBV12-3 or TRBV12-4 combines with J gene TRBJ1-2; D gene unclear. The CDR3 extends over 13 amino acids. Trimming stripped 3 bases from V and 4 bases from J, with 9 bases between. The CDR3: CASSFSGGYGYTF. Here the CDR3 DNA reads TGTGCCAGCAGTTTTTCGGGAGGCTATGGCTACACCTTC.

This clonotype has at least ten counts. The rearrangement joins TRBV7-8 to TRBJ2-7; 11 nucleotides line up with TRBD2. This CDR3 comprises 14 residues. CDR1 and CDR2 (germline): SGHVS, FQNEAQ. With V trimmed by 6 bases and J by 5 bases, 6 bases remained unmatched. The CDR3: CASSHSGGANEQYF. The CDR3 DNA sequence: TGTGCCAGCAGTCATAGCGGGGGGGCGAACGAGCAGTACTTC.

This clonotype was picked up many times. CDR3 sequence: CASSSSTQGIEETQYF. In DNA form, the CDR3 reads TGTGCCAGCAGTTCGTCCACGCAGGGGATAGAAGAGACCCAGTACTTC. The gene calls are TRBV28 and TRBJ2-5; D might be TRBD1 (6 bases). Germline V gene sequence: CDR1 MDHEN, CDR2 SYDVKM. CDR3 length: 16 residues. The V end lost 4 bases, the J end lost 3 bases, and 18 bases lay between the germline ends.

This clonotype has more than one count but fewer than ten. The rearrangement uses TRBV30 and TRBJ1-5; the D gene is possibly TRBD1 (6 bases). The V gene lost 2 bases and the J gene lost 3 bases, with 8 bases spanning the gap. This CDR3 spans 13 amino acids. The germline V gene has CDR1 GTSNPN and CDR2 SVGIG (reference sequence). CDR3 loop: CAWSRGYNQPQHF. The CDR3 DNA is TGTGCCTGGAGTAGGGGGTACAATCAGCCCCAGCATTTT.

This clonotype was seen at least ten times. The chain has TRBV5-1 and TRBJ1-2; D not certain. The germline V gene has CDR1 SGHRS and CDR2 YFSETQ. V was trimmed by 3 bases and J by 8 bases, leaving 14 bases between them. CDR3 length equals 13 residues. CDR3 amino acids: CASSSASTGGYTF. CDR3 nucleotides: TGCGCCAGCAGCTCCGCCTCAACGGGAGGCTACACCTTC.

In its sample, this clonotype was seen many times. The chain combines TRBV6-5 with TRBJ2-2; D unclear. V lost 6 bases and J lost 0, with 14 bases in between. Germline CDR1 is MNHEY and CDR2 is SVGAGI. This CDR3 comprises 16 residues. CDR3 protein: CASSPVGTANTGELFF. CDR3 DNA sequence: TGTGCCAGCAGCCCCGTTGGTACCGCGAACACCGGGGAGCTGTTTTTT.

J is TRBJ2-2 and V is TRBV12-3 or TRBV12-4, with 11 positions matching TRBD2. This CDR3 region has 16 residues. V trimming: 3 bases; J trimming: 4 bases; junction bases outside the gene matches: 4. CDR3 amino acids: CASSLRLAGSTGELFF. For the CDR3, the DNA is TGTGCCAGCAGTTTGAGACTAGCGGGGTCCACCGGGGAGCTGTTTTTT.

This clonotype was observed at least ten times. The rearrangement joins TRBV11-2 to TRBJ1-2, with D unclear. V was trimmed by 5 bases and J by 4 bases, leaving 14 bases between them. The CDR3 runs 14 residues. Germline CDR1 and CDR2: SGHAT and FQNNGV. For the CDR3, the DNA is TGTGCCAGCAGCCCAATAACGTTGGGCTATGGCTACACCTTC. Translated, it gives CASSPITLGYGYTF.

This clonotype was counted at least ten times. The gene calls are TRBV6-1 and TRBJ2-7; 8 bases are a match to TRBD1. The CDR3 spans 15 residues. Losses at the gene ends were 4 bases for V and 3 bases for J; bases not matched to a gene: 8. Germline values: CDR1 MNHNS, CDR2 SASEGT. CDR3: CASSGRGRKFYEQYF. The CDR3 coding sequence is TGTGCCAGCAGTGGCAGGGGGCGCAAGTTCTACGAGCAGTACTTC.

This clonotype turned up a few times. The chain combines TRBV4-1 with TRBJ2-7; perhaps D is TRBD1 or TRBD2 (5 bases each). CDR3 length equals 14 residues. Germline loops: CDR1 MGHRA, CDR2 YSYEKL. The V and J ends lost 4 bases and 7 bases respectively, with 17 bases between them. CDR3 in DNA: TGCGCCAGCAGCCCCCGGGACCCACTTGGAGAGCAGTACTTC. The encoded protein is CASSPRDPLGEQYF.

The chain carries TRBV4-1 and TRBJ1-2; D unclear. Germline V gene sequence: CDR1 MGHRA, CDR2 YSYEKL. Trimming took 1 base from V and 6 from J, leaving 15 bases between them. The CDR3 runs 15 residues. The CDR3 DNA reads TGCGCCAGCAGCCAAGGAGGACTCCAGGCGGATGGCTACACCTTC. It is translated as CASSQGGLQADGYTF.

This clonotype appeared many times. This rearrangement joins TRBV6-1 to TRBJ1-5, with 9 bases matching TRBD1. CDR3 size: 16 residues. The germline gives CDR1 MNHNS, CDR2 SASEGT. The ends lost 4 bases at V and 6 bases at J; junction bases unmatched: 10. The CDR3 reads CASSVLRQGGGQPQHF. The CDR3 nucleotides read TGTGCCAGCAGTGTCCTCAGACAGGGGGGTGGTCAGCCCCAGCATTTT.

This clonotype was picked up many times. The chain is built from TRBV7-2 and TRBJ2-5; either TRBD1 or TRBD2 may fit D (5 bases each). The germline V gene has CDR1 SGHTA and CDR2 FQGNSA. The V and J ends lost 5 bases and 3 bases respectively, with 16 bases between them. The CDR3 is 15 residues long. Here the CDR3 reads CASSPTGTPKETQYF. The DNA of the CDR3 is TGTGCCAGCAGCCCGACCGGGACCCCAAAAGAGACCCAGTACTTC.

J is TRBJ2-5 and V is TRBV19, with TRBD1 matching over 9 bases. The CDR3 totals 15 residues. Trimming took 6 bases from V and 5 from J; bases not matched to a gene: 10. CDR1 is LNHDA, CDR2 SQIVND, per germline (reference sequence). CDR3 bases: TGTGCCAGTAGCCAGCAAACAGGGGGCTGGGAGACCCAGTACTTC. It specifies CASSQQTGGWETQYF.